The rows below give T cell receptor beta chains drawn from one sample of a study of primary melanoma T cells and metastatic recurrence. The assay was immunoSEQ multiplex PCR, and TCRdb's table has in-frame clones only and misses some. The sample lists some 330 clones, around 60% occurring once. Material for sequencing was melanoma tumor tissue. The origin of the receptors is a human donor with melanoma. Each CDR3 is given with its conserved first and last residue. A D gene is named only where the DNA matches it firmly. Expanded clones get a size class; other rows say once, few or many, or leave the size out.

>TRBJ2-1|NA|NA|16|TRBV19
CASSMGWGRSYNEQFF
TGTGCCAGTAGTATGGGGTGGGGCCGAAGCTACAATGAGCAGTTCTTC
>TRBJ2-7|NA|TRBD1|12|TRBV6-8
CASRRQGWEQYF
TGTGCCAGCAGGCGACAGGGCTGGGAGCAGTACTTC
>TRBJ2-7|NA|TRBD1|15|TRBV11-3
CASSNRDRGLGGQYF
TGTGCCAGCAGCAACCGGGACAGGGGCCTAGGGGGGCAGTACTTC
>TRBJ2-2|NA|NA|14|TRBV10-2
CASSEVRATGELFF
TGCGCCAGCAGTGAGGTCCGAGCCACCGGGGAGCTGTTTTTT
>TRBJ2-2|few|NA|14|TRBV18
CASSPGQNTGELFF
TGTGCCAGCTCACCGGGACAGAACACCGGGGAGCTGTTTTTT
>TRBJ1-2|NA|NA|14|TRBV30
CAWTTGTLWYGYTF
TGTGCCTGGACCACAGGCACCCTATGGTATGGCTACACCTTC
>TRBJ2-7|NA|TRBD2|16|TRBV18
CASSPSGLAGAYEQYF
TGTGCCAGCTCACCCTCCGGACTAGCGGGGGCCTACGAGCAGTACTTC
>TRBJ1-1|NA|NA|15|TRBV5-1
CASSFGSRMNTEAFF
TGCGCCAGCAGCTTCGGCAGCCGCATGAACACTGAAGCTTTCTTT
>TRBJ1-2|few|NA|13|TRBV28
CASSSTGYYGYTF
TGTGCCAGCAGTTCCACAGGGTACTATGGCTACACCTTC
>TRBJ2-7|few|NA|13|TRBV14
CASSPWTNYEQYF
TGTGCCAGCAGCCCCTGGACCAACTACGAGCAGTACTTC
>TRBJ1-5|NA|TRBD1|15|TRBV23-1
CASLSGGAGNQPQHF
TGCGCCAGCCTTTCAGGGGGCGCGGGCAATCAGCCCCAGCATTTT
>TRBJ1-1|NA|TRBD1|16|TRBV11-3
CASSLVGIGGRQRAFF
TGTGCCAGCAGCTTAGTGGGGATAGGGGGCCGCCAACGGGCTTTCTTT
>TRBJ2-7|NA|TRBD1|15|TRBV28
CASSLEGAPLYEQYF
TGTGCCAGCAGTTTAGAGGGGGCTCCCCTCTACGAGCAGTACTTC
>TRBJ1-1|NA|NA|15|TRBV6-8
CASSLLPGLNTEAFF
TGTGCCAGCAGTCTCCTCCCCGGACTAAACACTGAAGCTTTCTTT
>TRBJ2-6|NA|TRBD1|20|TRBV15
CATSSTRGQGARSGANVLTF
TGTGCCACCAGCAGCACACGGGGACAGGGGGCCCGCTCTGGGGCCAACGTCCTGACTTTC
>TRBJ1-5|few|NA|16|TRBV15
CATSREGPTTDQPQHF
TGTGCCACCAGCAGAGAAGGCCCAACCACCGATCAGCCCCAGCATTTT
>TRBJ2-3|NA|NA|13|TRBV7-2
CASSSPRADTQYF
TGTGCCAGCAGCTCGCCGCGGGCAGATACGCAGTATTTT
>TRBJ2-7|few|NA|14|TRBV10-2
CASSEAGTSYEQYF
TGCGCCAGCAGTGAGGCCGGGACAAGCTACGAGCAGTACTTC
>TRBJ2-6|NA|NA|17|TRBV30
CAWSDRDPRSGANVLTF
TGTGCCTGGAGTGATAGGGACCCCAGATCTGGGGCCAACGTCCTGACTTTC
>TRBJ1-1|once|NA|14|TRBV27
CASSMAGRDTEAFF
TGTGCTAGCAGTATGGCGGGTCGGGACACTGAAGCTTTCTTT
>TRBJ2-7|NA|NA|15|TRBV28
CASSLRGVGSYEQYF
TGTGCCAGCAGTTTAAGGGGAGTGGGGTCCTACGAGCAGTACTTC
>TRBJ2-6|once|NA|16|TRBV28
CASSPRRAPGANVLTF
TGTGCCAGCAGTCCCCGGAGGGCCCCTGGGGCCAACGTCCTGACTTTC